These 3 T cell receptor beta chains were sequenced from one sample in a study of T cell responses to AZD1222 COVID-19 vaccine. Clones were sequenced by immunoSEQ multiplex PCR, and TCRdb holds only the in-frame ones, with some missing. The sample contains roughly 53,000 clones, roughly 84% of which appear only once. Sequencing was performed on peripheral blood, taken on day 0 of AZD1222 vaccination. These receptor sequences come from an adult in good health.

This clone was observed once. The V and J genes are TRBV27 and TRBJ1-2; tentative D call: TRBD1 (5 bases). The germline CDR1 and CDR2 sequences are MNHEY and SMNVEV (reference sequence). V was pared by 6 bases and J by 12 bases, with 23 bases between. The length of the CDR3 is 14 residues. CDR3: CASSPKGRERGNTF. The CDR3 nucleotides are TGTGCCAGCAGCCCCAAGGGGCGGGAAAGGGGCAACACCTTC.

This clone was observed once. J is TRBJ1-1 and V is TRBV6-5, with TRBD1 matching over 7 bases. This CDR3 spans 12 amino acids. J gave up 8 bases and V 8 bases, and 8 bases lay outside the gene matches. Germline V gene data show CDR1 as MNHEY and CDR2 as SVGAGI. CDR3 nucleotide sequence: TGTGCCAGCCGAGAGGGGGCGCGGGAAGCTTTCTTT. Its translation is CASREGAREAFF.

This chain uses TRBV11-2 with TRBJ2-7, with 12 nucleotides matching TRBD2. The CDR3 spans 18 residues. Germline-derived CDR1 and CDR2 are SGHAT and FQNNGV. V dropped 2 bases and J dropped 2; count of bases not matched to a gene: 10. CDR3 nucleotides: TGTGCCAGCAGCTTACGGGCTAGCGGGAGGGCCCAGACCTACGAGCAGTACTTC. Encoded protein: CASSLRASGRAQTYEQYF.